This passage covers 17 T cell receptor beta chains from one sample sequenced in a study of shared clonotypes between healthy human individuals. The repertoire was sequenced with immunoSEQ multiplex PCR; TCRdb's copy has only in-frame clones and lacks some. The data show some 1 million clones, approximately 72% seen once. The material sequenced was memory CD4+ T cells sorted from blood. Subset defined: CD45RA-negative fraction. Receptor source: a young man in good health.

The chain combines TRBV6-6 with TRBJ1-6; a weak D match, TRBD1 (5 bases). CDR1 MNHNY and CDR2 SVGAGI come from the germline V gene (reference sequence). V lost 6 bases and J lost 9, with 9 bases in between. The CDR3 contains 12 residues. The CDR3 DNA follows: TGTGCCAGCAGGACAGTCAGTTCACCCCTCCACTTT. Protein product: CASRTVSSPLHF.

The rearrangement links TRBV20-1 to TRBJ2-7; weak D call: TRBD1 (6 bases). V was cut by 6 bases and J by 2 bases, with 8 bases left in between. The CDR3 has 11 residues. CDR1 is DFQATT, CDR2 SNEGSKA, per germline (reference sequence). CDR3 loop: CSAQGPYEQYF. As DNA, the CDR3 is TGCAGTGCACAGGGCCCCTACGAGCAGTACTTC.

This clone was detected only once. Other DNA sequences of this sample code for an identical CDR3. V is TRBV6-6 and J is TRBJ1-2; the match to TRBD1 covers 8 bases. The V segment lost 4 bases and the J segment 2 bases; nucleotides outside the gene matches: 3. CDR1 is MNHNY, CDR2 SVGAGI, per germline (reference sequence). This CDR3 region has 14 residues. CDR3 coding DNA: TGTGCCAGCAGTTCAGGGGGCGGGAACTATGGCTACACCTTC. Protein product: CASSSGGGNYGYTF.

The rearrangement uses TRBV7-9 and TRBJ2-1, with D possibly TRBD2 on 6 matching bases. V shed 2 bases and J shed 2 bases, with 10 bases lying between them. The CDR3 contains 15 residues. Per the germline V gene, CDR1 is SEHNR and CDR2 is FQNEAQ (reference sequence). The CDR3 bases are TGTGCCAGCAGCTTAAGCGGGCCAACCTACAATGAGCAGTTCTTC. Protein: CASSLSGPTYNEQFF. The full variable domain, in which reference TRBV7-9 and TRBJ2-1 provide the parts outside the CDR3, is DTGVSQNPRHKITKRGQNVTFRCDPISEHNRLYWYRQTLGQGPEFLTYFQNEAQLEKSRLLSDRFSAERPKGSFSTLEIQRTEQGDSAMYLCASSLSGPTYNEQFFGPGTRLTVL.

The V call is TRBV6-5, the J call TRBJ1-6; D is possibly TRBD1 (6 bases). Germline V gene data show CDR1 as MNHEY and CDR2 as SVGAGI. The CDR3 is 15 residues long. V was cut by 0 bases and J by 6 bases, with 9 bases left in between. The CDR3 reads CASSYSNRVNSPLHF. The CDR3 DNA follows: TGTGCCAGCAGTTACTCGAACAGGGTTAATTCACCCCTCCACTTT.

The CDR3 loop reads CSGRQGSQGYTF. CDR3 coding DNA: TGCAGCGGCCGACAGGGGTCGCAAGGCTACACCTTC. This chain connects TRBV29-1 to TRBJ1-2, with 8 nucleotides matching TRBD1. V lost 7 bases and J lost 8; bases outside the gene matches: 9. Looked up from germline, CDR1 is SQVTM and CDR2 is ANQGSEA. The CDR3 covers 12 residues. The whole variable domain, remainder taken from reference TRBV29-1 and TRBJ1-2, is SAVISQKPSRDICQRGTSLTIQCQVDSQVTMMFWYRQQPGQSLTLIATANQGSEATYESGFVIDKFPISRPNLTFSTLTVSNMSPEDSSIYLCSGRQGSQGYTFGSGTRLTVV.

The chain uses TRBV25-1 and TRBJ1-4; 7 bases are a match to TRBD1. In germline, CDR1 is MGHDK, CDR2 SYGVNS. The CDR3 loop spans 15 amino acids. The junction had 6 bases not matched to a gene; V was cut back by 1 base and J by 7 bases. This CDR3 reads CASSESSGGSEKLFF. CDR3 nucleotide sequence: TGTGCCAGCAGTGAATCCTCAGGGGGAAGTGAAAAACTGTTTTTT. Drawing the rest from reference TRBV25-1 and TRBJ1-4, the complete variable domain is EADIYQTPRYLVIGTGKKITLECSQTMGHDKMYWYQQDPGMELHLIHYSYGVNSTEKGDLSSESTVSRIRTEHFPLTLESARPSHTSQYLCASSESSGGSEKLFFGSGTQLSVL.

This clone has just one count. The CDR3 is CASRPLGGRGVVDTQYF. DNA for the CDR3: TGTGCCAGCAGGCCACTAGGCGGGCGGGGGGTGGTAGATACGCAGTATTTT. This chain links TRBV27 with TRBJ2-3, with 8 nucleotides matching TRBD2. Germline CDR1 and CDR2: MNHEY and SMNVEV (reference sequence). The V gene end was trimmed by 6 bases and the J gene end by 5 bases; junction bases not matched to a gene: 16. The CDR3 runs 17 residues.

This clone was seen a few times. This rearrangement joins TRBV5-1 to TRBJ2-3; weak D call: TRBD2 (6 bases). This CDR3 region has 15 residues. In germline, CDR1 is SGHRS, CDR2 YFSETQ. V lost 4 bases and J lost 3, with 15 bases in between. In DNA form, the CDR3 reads TGCGCCAGCAGCCTCAGCGGGCCACCTACAGATACGCAGTATTTT. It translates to CASSLSGPPTDTQYF.

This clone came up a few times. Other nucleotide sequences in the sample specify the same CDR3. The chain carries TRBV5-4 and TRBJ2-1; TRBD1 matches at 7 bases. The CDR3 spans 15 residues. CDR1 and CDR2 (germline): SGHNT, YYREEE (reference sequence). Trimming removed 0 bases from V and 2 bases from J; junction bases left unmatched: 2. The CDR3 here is CASSLDRGPYNEQFF. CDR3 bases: TGTGCCAGCAGCTTGGACAGGGGCCCCTACAATGAGCAGTTCTTC. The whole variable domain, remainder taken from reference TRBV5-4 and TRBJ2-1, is ETGVTQSPTHLIKTRGQQVTLRCSSQSGHNTVSWYQQALGQGPQFIFQYYREEENGRGNFPPRFSGLQFPNYSSELNVNALELDDSALYLCASSLDRGPYNEQFFGPGTRLTVL.

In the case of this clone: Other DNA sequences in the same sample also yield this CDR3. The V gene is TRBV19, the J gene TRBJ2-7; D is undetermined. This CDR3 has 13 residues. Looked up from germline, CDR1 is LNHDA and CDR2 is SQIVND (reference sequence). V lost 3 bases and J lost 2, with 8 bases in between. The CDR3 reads CASSIRQAYEQYF. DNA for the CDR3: TGTGCCAGTAGTATTCGTCAGGCCTACGAGCAGTACTTC.

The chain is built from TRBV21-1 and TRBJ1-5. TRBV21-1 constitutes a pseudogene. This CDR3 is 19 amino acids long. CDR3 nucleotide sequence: TGTGCCAGCAGCAAAGGACGGGGGCGCGGGGTTTATAGCAATCAGCCCCAGCATTTT. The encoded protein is CASSKGRGRGVYSNQPQHF.

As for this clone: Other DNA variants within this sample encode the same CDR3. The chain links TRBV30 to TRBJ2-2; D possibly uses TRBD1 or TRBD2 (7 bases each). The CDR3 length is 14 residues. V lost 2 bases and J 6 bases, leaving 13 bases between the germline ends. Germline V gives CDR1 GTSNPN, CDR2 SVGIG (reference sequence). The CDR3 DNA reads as TGTGCCTGGAGTAACAGGGGAGGGGCCGGGGAGCTGTTTTTT. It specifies CAWSNRGGAGELFF.

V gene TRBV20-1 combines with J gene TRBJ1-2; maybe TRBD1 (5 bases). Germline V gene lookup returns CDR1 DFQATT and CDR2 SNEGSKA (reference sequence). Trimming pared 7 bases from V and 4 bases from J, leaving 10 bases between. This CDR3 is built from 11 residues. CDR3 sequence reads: CSVQDIYGYTF. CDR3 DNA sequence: TGCAGTGTCCAGGACATCTATGGCTACACCTTC.

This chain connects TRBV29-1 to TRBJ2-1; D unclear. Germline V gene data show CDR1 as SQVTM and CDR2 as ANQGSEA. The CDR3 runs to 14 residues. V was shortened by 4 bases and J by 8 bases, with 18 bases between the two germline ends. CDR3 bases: TGCAGCGTTGTTTTGGGAAGTAAACGGCATGAGCAGTTCTTC. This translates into CSVVLGSKRHEQFF.

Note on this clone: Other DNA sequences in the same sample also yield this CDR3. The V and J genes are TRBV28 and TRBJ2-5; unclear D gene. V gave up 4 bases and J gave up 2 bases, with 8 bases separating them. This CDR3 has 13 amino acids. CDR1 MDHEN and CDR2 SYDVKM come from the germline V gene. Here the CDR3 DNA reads TGTGCCAGCAGTTCGGGCCAACAAGAGACCCAGTACTTC. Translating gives CASSSGQQETQYF.

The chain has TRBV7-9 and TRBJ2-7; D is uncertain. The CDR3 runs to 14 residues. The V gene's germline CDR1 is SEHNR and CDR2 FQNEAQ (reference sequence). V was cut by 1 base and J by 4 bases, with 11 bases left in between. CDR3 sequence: CASSLEEKKYEQYF. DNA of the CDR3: TGTGCCAGCAGCTTAGAAGAAAAGAAGTACGAGCAGTACTTC.